The 12 T cell receptor beta chains below were found in one sample sequenced in a study of CD8 T cells in ankylosing spondylitis. TCRdb re-analysed the 5' RACE reads in MiXCR, keeping a single row per CDR3 protein. The data show 200,000 to 250,000 distinct CDR3 sequences, with roughly 24% seen just once and just over 6.5% held by the top ten. The source material was blood, either unsorted or a sorted T cell fraction (not recorded which). The receptors stem from a male donor with ankylosing spondylitis or in good health (not recorded which).

This clonotype was picked up a small number of times. The chain combines TRBV20-1 with TRBJ2-7, with D unclear. Trimming took off 2 bases at V and 3 bases at J, with 8 bases between the two ends. Germline CDR1 reads DFQATT; CDR2 reads SNEGSKA (reference sequence). This CDR3 has 12 residues. The CDR3 DNA follows: TGCAGTGCTAGATCGCTGTACTACGAGCAGTACTTC. Amino acids: CSARSLYYEQYF.

The chain is built from TRBV5-1 and TRBJ2-3; tentatively, D is TRBD1 or TRBD2 (5 bases each). The CDR3 extends over 14 amino acids. The V gene lost 5 bases and the J gene lost 2 bases, with 12 bases spanning the gap. The germline V gene has CDR1 SGHRS and CDR2 YFSETQ. The CDR3 DNA reads as TGCGCCAGCAGGCCCGACGGGACCACAGATACGCAGTATTTT. Its protein is CASRPDGTTDTQYF. The variable domain in full, completed from reference TRBV5-1 and TRBJ2-3, reads KAGVTQTPRYLIKTRGQQVTLSCSPISGHRSVSWYQQTPGQGLQFLFEYFSETQRNKGNFPGRFSGRQFSNSRSEMNVSTLELGDSALYLCASRPDGTTDTQYFGPGTRLTVL.

This clonotype was seen many times. The chain combines TRBV4-3 with TRBJ1-1; TRBD1 agrees at 7 bases. Germline trimming cut 4 bases from V and 11 bases from J; bases unmatched to any gene: 10. The CDR3 has 13 residues. Per germline, CDR1 LGHNA and CDR2 YSLEER. The CDR3 DNA follows: TGCGCCAGCAGCCCGACGGGTCAGGGGGAGGCTTTCTTT. It translates to CASSPTGQGEAFF.

V usage is TRBV20-1 and J usage is TRBJ1-1; D not certain. Trimming removed 0 bases from V and 1 base from J, with 6 bases in between. Germline V lookup: CDR1 DFQATT, CDR2 SNEGSKA (reference sequence). This CDR3 has 13 residues. The DNA for the CDR3 is TGCAGTGCTAGAGATAAAAGGAACACTGAAGCTTTCTTT. Its translation is CSARDKRNTEAFF.

Only one count was recorded for this clonotype. The chain has TRBV25-1 and TRBJ2-7, with a weak D call TRBD2 (5 bases). Deletions cut 1 base from V and 4 bases from J, with 11 bases between. Per germline, CDR1 MGHDK and CDR2 SYGVNS. The length of the CDR3 is 14 residues. The CDR3 loop is CASSEFIGIYEQYF. The CDR3 DNA reads TGTGCCAGCAGTGAATTTATCGGGATTTACGAGCAGTACTTC.

The chain couples TRBV20-1 to TRBJ2-7; D unclear. Germline loops: CDR1 DFQATT, CDR2 SNEGSKA (reference sequence). The CDR3 has 15 residues. V was trimmed by 0 bases and J by 5 bases, leaving 17 bases between them. The CDR3 nucleotides are TGCAGTGCTAGAGATGTGGGCAGGCGTCGGGACGAGCAGTACTTC. Translation gives CSARDVGRRRDEQYF.

This rearrangement joins TRBV15 to TRBJ2-2, with D hard to call. Germline V gene sequence: CDR1 LNHNV, CDR2 YYDKDF (reference sequence). CDR3 length: 13 residues. Trimming cost V 0 bases and J 8 bases, with 7 bases left between them. The CDR3 reads CATSRDRKGELFF. For the CDR3, the DNA is TGTGCCACCAGCAGAGATAGGAAGGGGGAGCTGTTTTTT.

This clonotype was seen more than once but under ten times. The chain has TRBV20-1 and TRBJ2-3; 7 positions agree with TRBD1. Looked up from germline, CDR1 is DFQATT and CDR2 is SNEGSKA (reference sequence). CDR3 size: 12 residues. Unmatched junction bases numbered 3, after V lost 4 bases and J lost 5 bases. The CDR3 DNA follows: TGCAGTGCTATACAGGGGAGAGATACGCAGTATTTT. As protein: CSAIQGRDTQYF.

This chain uses TRBV29-1 with TRBJ1-2; D not resolved. The CDR3 has 12 residues. V was pared by 1 base and J by 6 bases, with 9 bases between. Germline assignment: CDR1 SQVTM and CDR2 ANQGSEA. CDR3 nucleotides: TGCAGCGTTGAAGCTTACCTCGATGGCTACACCTTC. Its translation is CSVEAYLDGYTF.

This clonotype was recorded at least ten times. The gene calls are TRBV12-3 or TRBV12-4 and TRBJ1-6; 7 bases fit TRBD1. V lost 6 bases, J lost 10 bases, and 9 bases stayed unmatched. The CDR3 consists of 14 residues. Here the CDR3 DNA reads TGTGCCAGCAGCCTCACAGGGGCACCGTCACCCCTCCACTTT. Protein: CASSLTGAPSPLHF.

This clonotype was seen more than once but under ten times. The chain is built from TRBV12-3 or TRBV12-4 and TRBJ2-1; D is unresolved. V was cut by 5 bases and J by 4 bases, with 15 bases left in between. The CDR3 contains 15 residues. The CDR3 loop reads CASSALLLYYNEQFF. CDR3 sequence (DNA): TGTGCCAGCAGTGCTCTCCTACTTTATTACAATGAGCAGTTCTTC.

This clonotype was counted ten times or more. The genes are TRBV30 and TRBJ1-2; TRBD1 might be the D (5 bases). The germline gives CDR1 GTSNPN, CDR2 SVGIG (reference sequence). This CDR3 region has 12 residues. V lost 4 bases and J lost 9, with 15 bases in between. Here the CDR3 reads CAWTPTVGSYTF. The DNA of the CDR3 is TGTGCCTGGACCCCGACAGTCGGGAGCTACACCTTC.